This TCR beta chain was identified in a study of shared clonotypes between healthy human individuals. V gave up 3 bases and J gave up 11 bases; unmatched junction bases: 2. Per the germline V gene, CDR1 is SGHAT and CDR2 is FQNNGV. The CDR3 covers 12 residues. Selected positively for CCR7 and CD45RO-negative, naive CD8 cells excluded terminally differentiated effector memory CD45RA+ cells. Profiling relied on immunoSEQ multiplex PCR, and the TCRdb table lists in-frame clones only, not all of them. The table shows around 2.1 million clones, with about 92% occurring only once. This chain uses TRBV11-2 with TRBJ2-1; 9 bases match TRBD2. The receptor's source is a man aged 18-30 years in good health. Some clones in this sample may be carry-over from other donors' samples. Sequences were obtained from naive CD8+ T cells from PBMCs. The CDR3 sequence: CASSFSGGKQFF. The CDR3 DNA reads as TGTGCCAGCAGCTTTAGCGGGGGAAAGCAGTTCTTC.